The clone carrying this TCR beta chain has a handful of counts. Its antigen is unidentified. These data belong to a study of CD8 T cells in ankylosing spondylitis. TCRdb re-called the 5' RACE reads through MiXCR, storing one row per CDR3 protein. The table lists some 840,000 distinct CDR3 sequences, roughly 12% of them singletons. The V end lost 2 bases, the J end lost 0 bases, and 14 bases lay between the germline ends. The CDR3 covers 17 residues. Findings and limits, study-wide: Characteristic of ankylosing spondylitis blood, it appeared, was a TCR beta motif comprising about eight highly homologous variants.

Input material: blood, either unsorted or a sorted T cell fraction (not recorded which). The clonotype was recovered from a male donor with ankylosing spondylitis. This chain links TRBV12-3 or TRBV12-4 with TRBJ1-5; the D gene is possibly TRBD1 (6 bases). CDR3 protein: CASSLPDRQYSNQPQHF. CDR3 nucleotide sequence: TGTGCCAGCAGTTTACCGGACAGACAATATAGCAATCAGCCCCAGCATTTT.